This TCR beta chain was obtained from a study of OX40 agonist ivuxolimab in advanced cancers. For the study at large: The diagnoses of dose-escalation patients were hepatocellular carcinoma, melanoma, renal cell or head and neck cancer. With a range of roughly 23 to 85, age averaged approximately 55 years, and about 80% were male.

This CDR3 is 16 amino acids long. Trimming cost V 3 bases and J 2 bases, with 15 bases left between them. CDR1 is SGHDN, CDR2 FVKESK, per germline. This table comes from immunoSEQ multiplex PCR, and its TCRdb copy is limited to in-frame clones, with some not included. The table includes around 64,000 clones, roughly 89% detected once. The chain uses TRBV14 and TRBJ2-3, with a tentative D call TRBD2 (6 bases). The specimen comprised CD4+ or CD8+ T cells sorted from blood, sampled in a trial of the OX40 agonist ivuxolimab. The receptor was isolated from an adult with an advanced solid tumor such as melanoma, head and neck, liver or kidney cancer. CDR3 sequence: CASSQDAGRITDTQYF. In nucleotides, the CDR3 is TGTGCCAGCAGCCAGGACGCGGGACGGATCACAGATACGCAGTATTTT.